This T cell receptor beta chain comes out of a study of blood T cell repertoires in COVID-19 (TCRdb year 2020). Context from the whole study: Samples covering the acute and convalescent phases of COVID-19 were provided by collaborators in the United States, Italy and Spain. The material from the prospective study consisted of cDNA or gDNA derived from T cells, B-cell-depleted T cells, or PBMCs. Deeply sampled blood TCRbeta repertoires from subjects exposed to, actively infected with, or recovered from COVID-19 were included in the dataset. The repertoires were released in a freely available public database meant as a resource for research on the immune response to SARS-CoV-2. The samples were drawn from the first 160 participants of the ongoing ImmuneRACE study and from some 1,300 subjects provided by 6 global collaborators. Sample metadata almost always included a de-identified subject ID, COVID-19 status, age in years and sex. Where available, HLA class I and class II types were obtained from metadata supplied by the sample provider rather than from assay-based typing.

Results the study describes overall, beyond this receptor: How much clinical and demographic metadata was included differed by source and by participant, and the metadata was provided uncurated.

In the case of this clone: Its antigen target is currently unknown. No base qualities exist here, and no much larger clone lies one base off it.

Whole blood was collected in K2EDTA tubes by collaborating institutions according to the institutions' own protocols. Collaborator samples were shipped for TCRbeta analysis as frozen whole blood, isolated PBMCs, or DNA extracted from either sample type. V is reduced by 2 bases and J by 4 bases, leaving a spacing of 12 bases between them. Taken from cysteine to phenylalanine, the CDR3 has 15 residues. Only the CDR3 DNA stays, 45 bases, in frame from base 1. CDR1 MNHEY and CDR2 SVGAGI are derived from the germline V gene. TCRbeta CDR3 regions were amplified from genomic DNA using the immunoSEQ Assay, a bias-controlled multiplex PCR. Per the source publication's procedure: The number of nucleated cells in each sample was estimated from the amplification of reference gene primers within the assay. To quantify the absolute abundance of each unique TCRbeta CDR3 rearrangement, sequence reads were collapsed and filtered. For each sample, productive Simpson clonality was calculated as the square root of Simpson's diversity index across productive rearrangements. Imported from immuneACCESS, the table was reduced by TCRdb to in-frame sequences with V and J called. These copies leave out some clones; in studies compared against another copy, an unresolved V gene accounts for under half, and the cause of the remainder is not known. The V and J calls and clone size come from that table; D and trimming were worked out from the DNA. Across this sample there are some 100,000 clones, with 70% to 90% seen only once. The leading ten clones occupy about 6% of the sample.

The V and J segments used are TRBV6-5 and TRBJ2-1; D gene: possibly TRBD2, on 6 matching bases. This TCR was sampled from a woman aged 55-70 years with acute or convalescent COVID-19. Sequencing input: peripheral blood. The CDR3 is CASSYEAGRYNEQFF. The nucleotide sequence is given as TGTGCCAGCAGTTACGAGGCGGGAAGGTACAATGAGCAGTTCTTC.